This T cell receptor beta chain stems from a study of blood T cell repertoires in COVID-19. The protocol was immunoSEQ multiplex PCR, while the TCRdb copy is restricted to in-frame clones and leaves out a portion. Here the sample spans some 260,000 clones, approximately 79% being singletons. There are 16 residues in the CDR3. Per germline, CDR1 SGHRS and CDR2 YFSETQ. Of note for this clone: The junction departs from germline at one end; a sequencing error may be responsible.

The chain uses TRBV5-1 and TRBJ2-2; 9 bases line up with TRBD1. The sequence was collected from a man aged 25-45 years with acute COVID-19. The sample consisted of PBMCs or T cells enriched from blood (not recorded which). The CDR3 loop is CASSFLGTGNPGELFF. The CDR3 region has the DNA TGCGCCAGCAGCTTCTTAGGGACAGGGAACCCCGGGGAGCTGTTTTTT.